A selection of T cell receptor beta chains follows, all from one sample in a study of early stage breast cancer tumors. The table came from immunoSEQ multiplex PCR; TCRdb's copy has only in-frame clones and leaves some out. This table holds 28,000 or so clones, just under 75% found once. Sample: blood. The receptors shown here come from a person between 35 and 49 years old with breast cancer. Each CDR3 is given with its conserved first and last residue. D genes are given only for firm matches. Where a row states a size, it is once, few, many or the class of an expanded clone; other rows omit it.

clone size | J gene | V gene | D gene | CDR3 protein | CDR3 DNA
NA | TRBJ2-5 | TRBV19 | NA | CASRSAQETQYF | TGTGCCAGTCGGTCCGCACAAGAGACCCAGTACTTC
NA | TRBJ2-7 | TRBV9 | NA | CASSPDGGTASEQYF | TGTGCCAGCAGCCCCGACGGGGGAACAGCGAGCGAGCAGTACTTC
NA | TRBJ2-6 | TRBV10-3 | NA | CAISETASSGANVLTF | TGTGCCATCAGTGAGACAGCGTCCTCTGGGGCCAACGTCCTGACTTTC
NA | TRBJ2-2 | TRBV4-3 | TRBD2 | CASSQELAGGPSPGELFF | TGCGCCAGCAGCCAAGAACTAGCGGGAGGGCCTTCGCCCGGGGAGCTGTTTTTT
few | TRBJ2-2 | TRBV9 | NA | CASGDTNTGELFF | TGTGCCAGCGGGGATACAAACACCGGGGAGCTGTTTTTT
NA | TRBJ2-5 | TRBV6-1 | NA | CASSEFGGIQETQYF | TGTGCCAGCAGTGAATTTGGCGGGATACAAGAGACCCAGTACTTC
NA | TRBJ2-3 | TRBV5-6 | TRBD2 | CASSTGTSARDTQYF | TGTGCCAGCAGCACCGGGACTAGCGCAAGAGATACGCAGTATTTT
NA | TRBJ2-1 | TRBV5-1 | TRBD2 | CASSSGRDVYNEQFF | TGCGCCAGCAGCAGCGGGAGAGACGTTTACAATGAGCAGTTCTTC
once | TRBJ2-1 | TRBV2 | NA | CASNEEGAGYNEQFF | TGTGCCAGCAATGAGGAGGGGGCAGGGTACAATGAGCAGTTCTTC
NA | TRBJ2-5 | TRBV9 | NA | CASSVGTVQETQYF | TGTGCCAGCAGCGTAGGGACTGTACAAGAGACCCAGTACTTC
NA | TRBJ2-7 | TRBV5-1 | TRBD2 | CASSLFLPSGSIDYEQYF | TGCGCCAGCAGCTTGTTCCTCCCTAGCGGGAGTATAGACTACGAGCAGTACTTC
NA | TRBJ2-7 | TRBV15 | NA | CATSSGGRVEQYF | TGTGCCACCAGCTCAGGGGGGAGGGTTGAGCAGTACTTC
few | TRBJ2-6 | TRBV5-5 | NA | CASSSSSGANVLTF | TGTGCCAGCAGCTCGTCCTCTGGTGCCAACGTCCTGACTTTC
NA | TRBJ2-6 | TRBV7-9 | NA | CASSRSGAGANVLTF | TGTGCCAGCAGCCGATCAGGGGCTGGGGCCAACGTCCTGACTTTC
NA | TRBJ2-1 | TRBV5-5 | NA | CASSLTGDYYNEQFF | TGTGCCAGCAGCTTGACAGGGGACTACTACAATGAGCAGTTCTTC
NA | TRBJ2-6 | TRBV4-3 | NA | CASSQGAQSFSGANVLTF | TGCGCCAGCAGCCAAGGTGCTCAGAGTTTCTCTGGGGCCAACGTCCTGACTTTC
few | TRBJ2-7 | TRBV19 | TRBD1 | CASSIQFGDRPLYEQYF | TGTGCCAGTAGTATCCAGTTCGGGGACAGGCCTCTTTACGAGCAGTACTTC
NA | TRBJ1-1 | TRBV18 | NA | CASSPLGQMNTEAFF | TGTGCCAGCTCACCACTCGGACAAATGAACACTGAAGCTTTCTTT
NA | TRBJ1-4 | TRBV6-1 | NA | CAGSELHEKLFF | TGTGCCGGCAGTGAATTGCATGAAAAACTGTTTTTT
NA | TRBJ2-5 | TRBV29-1 | NA | CSVEKLDGTQYF | TGCAGCGTTGAAAAGTTAGACGGGACCCAGTACTTC
NA | TRBJ2-7 | TRBV11-2 | NA | CASSPLGSYEQYF | TGTGCCAGCAGTCCTCTAGGATCTTACGAGCAGTACTTC
NA | TRBJ2-1 | TRBV6-1 | TRBD1 | CASSRRQGYNEQFF | TGTGCCAGCAGTAGGAGACAGGGCTACAATGAGCAGTTCTTC
NA | TRBJ2-1 | TRBV19 | TRBD2 | CASSGQLAGEGMGIFF | TGTGCCAGTAGTGGCCAACTAGCGGGAGAGGGTATGGGCATTTTCTTC
once | TRBJ2-6 | TRBV19 | NA | CASSTPNIGGANVLTF | TGTGCCAGTAGTACCCCAAACATCGGCGGGGCCAACGTCCTGACTTTC
NA | TRBJ1-1 | TRBV10-3 | NA | CAISENGLNTEAFF | TGTGCCATCAGTGAAAACGGCTTGAACACTGAAGCTTTCTTT
NA | TRBJ1-4 | TRBV19 | NA | CASSRAVTEKLFF | TGTGCCAGTAGTAGGGCAGTGACGGAAAAACTGTTTTTT
NA | TRBJ1-1 | TRBV19 | NA | CATKTGNTEAFF | TGTGCCACCAAGACAGGGAACACTGAAGCTTTCTTT
NA | TRBJ2-7 | TRBV6-1 | NA | CASSGGTLSPYEQYF | TGTGCCAGCAGTGGCGGGACACTTTCCCCCTACGAGCAGTACTTC
few | TRBJ2-7 | TRBV5-4 | NA | CASSAGQPGLVSYEQYF | TGTGCCAGCAGCGCGGGACAGCCAGGACTAGTTTCCTACGAGCAGTACTTC
NA | TRBJ1-2 | TRBV6-6 | NA | CASSTGARGYTF | TGTGCCAGTTCTACAGGAGCGAGAGGCTACACCTTC
NA | TRBJ2-7 | TRBV7-9 | TRBD2 | CATHGTSGSYEQYF | TGTGCCACCCATGGGACTAGCGGGAGCTACGAGCAGTACTTC
NA | TRBJ2-7 | TRBV6-5 | NA | CASTPSRDFYEQYF | TGTGCCAGCACCCCGTCGCGGGACTTCTACGAGCAGTACTTC
NA | TRBJ2-7 | TRBV3-2 | NA | CASSIRYF | TGTGCCAGCAGTATAAGGTACTTC
few | TRBJ1-2 | TRBV4-1 | NA | CASSQDPDTANYGYTF | TGCGCCAGCAGCCAAGATCCAGACACAGCTAACTATGGCTACACCTTC
NA | TRBJ2-3 | TRBV6-5 | NA | CASSPDPRSDTQYF | TGTGCCAGCAGTCCTGACCCGCGCTCAGATACGCAGTATTTT
NA | TRBJ2-7 | TRBV7-2 | NA | CASSSNRVAYEQYF | TGTGCCAGCAGCTCCAACAGGGTAGCCTACGAGCAGTACTTC
NA | TRBJ1-6 | TRBV27 | NA | CASSLSWGFPLHF | TGTGCCAGCAGTTTATCTTGGGGATTCCCCCTCCACTTT
once | TRBJ2-1 | TRBV11-3 | TRBD2 | CASSFGLAGGDEQFF | TGTGCCAGCAGCTTCGGACTAGCGGGAGGGGACGAGCAGTTCTTC
few | TRBJ2-2 | TRBV4-2 | TRBD1 | CASSPPGQGDTGELFF | TGTGCCAGCAGCCCCCCGGGACAGGGGGACACCGGGGAGCTGTTTTTT
NA | TRBJ2-7 | TRBV30 | TRBD2 | CACSALTSGTYEQYF | TGTGCCTGCTCCGCTCTGACTAGCGGGACCTACGAGCAGTACTTC
few | TRBJ1-2 | TRBV6-5 | NA | CASSYQFQGRYGYTF | TGTGCCAGCAGTTACCAATTTCAGGGTCGCTATGGCTACACCTTC
NA | TRBJ1-1 | TRBV5-1 | NA | CASSLDVNTEAFF | TGCGCCAGCAGCTTGGACGTGAACACTGAAGCTTTCTTT
NA | TRBJ1-2 | TRBV7-2 | NA | CASSLAPPPDYGYTF | TGTGCCAGCAGCTTAGCGCCGCCTCCGGACTATGGCTACACCTTC
few | TRBJ1-2 | TRBV20-1 | NA | CSVTPYTF | TGCAGTGTAACCCCCTACACCTTC
NA | TRBJ2-1 | TRBV11-2 | NA | CASSLGSGTRNEQFF | TGTGCCAGCAGCCTCGGGAGTGGCACTAGAAATGAGCAGTTCTTC
NA | TRBJ2-5 | TRBV15 | TRBD2 | CATSMPGLAGMETQYF | TGTGCCACCAGCATGCCGGGACTAGCGGGAATGGAGACCCAGTACTTC
NA | TRBJ1-2 | TRBV28 | NA | CASSSAGTSLYGYTF | TGTGCCAGCAGTTCCGCGGGAACCTCCCTCTATGGCTACACCTTC
NA | TRBJ2-3 | TRBV2 | TRBD2 | CASREGVTDTQYF | TGTGCCTCGAGGGAGGGAGTCACAGATACGCAGTATTTT
NA | TRBJ2-2 | TRBV4-2 | NA | CASSQSSATNTGELFF | TGTGCCAGCAGCCAGAGTAGCGCAACGAACACCGGGGAGCTGTTTTTT
NA | TRBJ2-2 | TRBV19 | TRBD2 | CASSAPSGDNTGELFF | TGTGCCAGTAGTGCGCCCAGCGGGGACAACACCGGGGAGCTGTTTTTT
NA | TRBJ2-7 | TRBV5-6 | TRBD2 | CASSSPARGSSYEQYF | TGTGCCAGCAGCAGCCCAGCGCGCGGGAGTTCCTACGAGCAGTACTTC
NA | TRBJ1-3 | TRBV7-9 | NA | CASSLLWGLDGNTIYF | TGTGCCAGCAGCCTCCTTTGGGGTCTAGACGGAAACACCATATATTTT
few | TRBJ2-5 | TRBV18 | NA | CASSPDKTQYF | TGTGCCAGCTCACCCGATAAGACCCAGTACTTC
NA | TRBJ2-5 | TRBV29-1 | TRBD1 | CSAPGQGRHQETQYF | TGCAGCGCTCCCGGACAGGGGAGACACCAAGAGACCCAGTACTTC
NA | TRBJ1-1 | TRBV7-2 | NA | CASSHGRGRGTEAFF | TGTGCCAGCAGCCACGGAAGGGGACGGGGCACTGAAGCTTTCTTT
NA | TRBJ2-2 | TRBV27 | NA | CASSFAMDTGELFF | TGTGCCAGCAGTTTCGCGATGGACACCGGGGAGCTGTTTTTT
NA | TRBJ1-1 | TRBV6-6 | NA | CASSYSMDRLNTEAFF | TGTGCCAGCAGTTACTCGATGGACAGACTGAACACTGAAGCTTTCTTT
once | TRBJ1-4 | TRBV6-1 | NA | CASKLPGGEKLFF | TGTGCCAGCAAGCTACCGGGGGGGGAAAAACTGTTTTTT
NA | TRBJ2-7 | TRBV28 | NA | CASYPNKWSSYEQYF | TGTGCCAGCTACCCGAATAAGTGGAGCTCCTACGAGCAGTACTTC
NA | TRBJ1-1 | TRBV7-3 | NA | CASSLYSDTEAFF | TGTGCCAGCAGCTTATATTCGGACACTGAAGCTTTCTTT